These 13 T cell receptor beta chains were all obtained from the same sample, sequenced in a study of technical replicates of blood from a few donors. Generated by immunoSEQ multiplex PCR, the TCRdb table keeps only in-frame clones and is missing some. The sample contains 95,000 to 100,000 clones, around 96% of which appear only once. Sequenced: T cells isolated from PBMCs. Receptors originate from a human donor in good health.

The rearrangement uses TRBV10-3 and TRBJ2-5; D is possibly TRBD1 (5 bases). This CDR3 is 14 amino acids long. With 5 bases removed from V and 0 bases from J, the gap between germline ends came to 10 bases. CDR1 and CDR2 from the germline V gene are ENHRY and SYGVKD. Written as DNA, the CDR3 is TGTGCCATCAGTCGGACACAGTACCAAGAGACCCAGTACTTC. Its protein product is CAISRTQYQETQYF.

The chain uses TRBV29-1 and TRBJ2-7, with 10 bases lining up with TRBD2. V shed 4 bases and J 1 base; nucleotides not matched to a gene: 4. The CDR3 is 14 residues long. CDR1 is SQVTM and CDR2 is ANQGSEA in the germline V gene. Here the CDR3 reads CSVGILAGSYEQYF. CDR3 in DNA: TGCAGCGTTGGAATACTAGCGGGATCCTACGAGCAGTACTTC.

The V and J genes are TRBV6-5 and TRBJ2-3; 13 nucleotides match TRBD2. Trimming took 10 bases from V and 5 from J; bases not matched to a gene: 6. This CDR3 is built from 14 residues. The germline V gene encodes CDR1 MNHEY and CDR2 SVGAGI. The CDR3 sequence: CATRGTSGVDTQYF. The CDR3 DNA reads TGTGCCACTAGAGGGACTAGCGGGGTAGATACGCAGTATTTT.

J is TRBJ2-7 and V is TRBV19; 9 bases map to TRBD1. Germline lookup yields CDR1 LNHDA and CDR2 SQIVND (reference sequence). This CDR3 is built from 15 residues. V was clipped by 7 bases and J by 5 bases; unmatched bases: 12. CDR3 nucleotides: TGTGCCAGTACTTACCGGGACAGGGAATTCGACGAGCAGTACTTC. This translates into CASTYRDREFDEQYF.

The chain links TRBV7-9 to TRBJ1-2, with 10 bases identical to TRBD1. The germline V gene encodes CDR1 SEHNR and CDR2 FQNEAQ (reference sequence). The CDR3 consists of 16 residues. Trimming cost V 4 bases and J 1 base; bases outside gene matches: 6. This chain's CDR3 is CASSSLTGGFNYGYTF. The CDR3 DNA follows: TGTGCCAGCAGCTCATTGACAGGGGGCTTTAACTATGGCTACACCTTC.

The CDR3 DNA is TGCGCCAGCAGCTTGGATATCGTTAGCTCTGGAAACACCATATATTTT. Protein sequence: CASSLDIVSSGNTIYF. The V call is TRBV5-1, the J call TRBJ1-3; D is unresolved. This CDR3 is built from 16 residues. Deletions cut 0 bases from V and 0 bases from J, with 10 bases between. The germline V gene has CDR1 SGHRS and CDR2 YFSETQ. Full variable domain (missing parts from reference TRBV5-1 and TRBJ1-3): KAGVTQTPRYLIKTRGQQVTLSCSPISGHRSVSWYQQTPGQGLQFLFEYFSETQRNKGNFPGRFSGRQFSNSRSEMNVSTLELGDSALYLCASSLDIVSSGNTIYFGEGSWLTVV.

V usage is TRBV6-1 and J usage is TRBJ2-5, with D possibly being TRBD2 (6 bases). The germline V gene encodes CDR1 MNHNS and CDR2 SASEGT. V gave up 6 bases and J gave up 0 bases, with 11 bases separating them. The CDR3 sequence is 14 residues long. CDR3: CASREAGYQETQYF. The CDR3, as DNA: TGTGCCAGCAGGGAGGCGGGGTACCAAGAGACCCAGTACTTC.

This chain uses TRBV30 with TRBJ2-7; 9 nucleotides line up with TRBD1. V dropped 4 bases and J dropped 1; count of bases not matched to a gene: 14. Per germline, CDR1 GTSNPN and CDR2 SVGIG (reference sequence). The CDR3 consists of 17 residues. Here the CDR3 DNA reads TGTGCCTGGACCTCCCCGAATTGGGACAGGGTGTCCTACGAGCAGTACTTC. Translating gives CAWTSPNWDRVSYEQYF. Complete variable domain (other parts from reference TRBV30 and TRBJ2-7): SQTIHQWPATLVQPVGSPLSLECTVEGTSNPNLYWYRQAAGRGLQLLFYSVGIGQISSEVPQNLSASRPQDRQFILSSKKLLLSDSGFYLCAWTSPNWDRVSYEQYFGPGTRLTVT.

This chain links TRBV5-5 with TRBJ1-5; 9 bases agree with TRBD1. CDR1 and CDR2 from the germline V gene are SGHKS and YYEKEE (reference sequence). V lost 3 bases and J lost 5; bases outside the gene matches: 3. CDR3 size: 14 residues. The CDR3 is CASSSYRGHQPQHF. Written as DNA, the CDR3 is TGTGCCAGCAGCTCGTACAGGGGGCATCAGCCCCAGCATTTT.

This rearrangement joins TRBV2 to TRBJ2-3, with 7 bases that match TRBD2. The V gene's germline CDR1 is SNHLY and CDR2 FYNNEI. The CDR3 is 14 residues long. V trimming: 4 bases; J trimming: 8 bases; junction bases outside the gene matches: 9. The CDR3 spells CASSVVAGEITQYF. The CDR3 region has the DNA TGTGCCAGCAGTGTGGTCGCGGGGGAAATTACGCAGTATTTT.

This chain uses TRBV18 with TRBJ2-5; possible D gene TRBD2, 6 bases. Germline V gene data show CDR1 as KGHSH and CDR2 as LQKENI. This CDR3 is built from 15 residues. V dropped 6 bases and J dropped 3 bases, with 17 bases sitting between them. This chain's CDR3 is CASSPEGSQKETQYF. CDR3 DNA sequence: TGTGCCAGCTCCCCGGAGGGTTCTCAGAAAGAGACCCAGTACTTC.

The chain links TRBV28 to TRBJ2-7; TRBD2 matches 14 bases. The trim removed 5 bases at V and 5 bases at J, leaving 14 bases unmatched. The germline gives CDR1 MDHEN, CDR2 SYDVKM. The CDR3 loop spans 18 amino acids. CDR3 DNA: TGTGCCAGCAGTGGAAGTTTTGGGACTAGCGGGAGTAGGAACGAGCAGTACTTC. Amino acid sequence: CASSGSFGTSGSRNEQYF.

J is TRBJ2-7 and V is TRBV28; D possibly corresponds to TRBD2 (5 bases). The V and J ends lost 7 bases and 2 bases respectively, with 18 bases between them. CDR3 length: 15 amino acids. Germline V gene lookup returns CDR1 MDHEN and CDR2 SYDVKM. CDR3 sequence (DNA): TGTGCCAGCACCGATTCCCGGGAATTGGCCTACGAGCAGTACTTC. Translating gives CASTDSRELAYEQYF.